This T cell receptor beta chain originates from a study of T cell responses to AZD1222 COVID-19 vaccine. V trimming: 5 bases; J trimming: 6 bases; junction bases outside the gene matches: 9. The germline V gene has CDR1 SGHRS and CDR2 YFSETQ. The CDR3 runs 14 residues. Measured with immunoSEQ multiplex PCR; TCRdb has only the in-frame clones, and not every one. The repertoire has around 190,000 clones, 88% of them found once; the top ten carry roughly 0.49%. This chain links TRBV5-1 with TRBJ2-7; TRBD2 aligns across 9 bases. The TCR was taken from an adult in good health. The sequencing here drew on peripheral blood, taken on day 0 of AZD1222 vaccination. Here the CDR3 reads CASSPGGRAAEQYF. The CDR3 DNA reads TGCGCCAGCAGTCCTGGCGGGAGGGCCGCCGAGCAGTACTTC.